A single sample is the source of the 17 T cell receptor beta chains below, sequenced in a study of blood T cell repertoires in COVID-19. Some clones are missing from TCRdb's copy, which holds only in-frame ones; the method was immunoSEQ multiplex PCR. The profile covers around 220,000 clones, with 85% to 90% appearing a single time and roughly 10% taken by the ten largest. The sequenced sample consisted of peripheral blood. The receptors come from a woman aged 50 to 60 with COVID-19, enrolled during active disease.

The chain carries TRBV19 and TRBJ2-3; D unclear. Germline loops: CDR1 LNHDA, CDR2 SQIVND (reference sequence). This CDR3 has 14 amino acids. Deletions cut 5 bases from V and 5 bases from J, with 14 bases between. DNA of the CDR3: TGTGCCAGTAGTCCACGGGTCTTTGGAGATACGCAGTATTTT. It is translated as CASSPRVFGDTQYF.

V gene TRBV19 combines with J gene TRBJ1-2; 12 bases line up with TRBD1. CDR1 LNHDA and CDR2 SQIVND come from the germline V gene (reference sequence). Trimming took 7 bases from V and 8 from J; bases not matched to a gene: 11. The CDR3 sequence is 15 residues long. The CDR3 coding sequence is TGTGCCAGTACGTCCCGGGACAGGGGGCTTCGGGGCTACACCTTC. It yields the protein CASTSRDRGLRGYTF. The full variable domain, completed using reference TRBV19 and TRBJ1-2, is DGGITQSPKYLFRKEGQNVTLSCEQNLNHDAMYWYRQDPGQGLRLIYYSQIVNDFQKGDIAEGYSVSREKKESFPLTVTSAQKNPTAFYLCASTSRDRGLRGYTFGSGTRLTVV.

V is TRBV27 and J is TRBJ1-1, with TRBD1 identical over 7 bases. This CDR3 spans 15 amino acids. V was clipped by 4 bases and J by 2 bases; unmatched bases: 7. Germline V lookup: CDR1 MNHEY, CDR2 SMNVEV (reference sequence). The CDR3 spells CASSWAGGSNTEAFF. In nucleotides, the CDR3 is TGTGCCAGCAGTTGGGCAGGGGGGTCAAACACTGAAGCTTTCTTT.

The chain has TRBV5-4 and TRBJ2-7, with 7 bases matching TRBD1. V lost 4 bases, J lost 3 bases, and 19 bases stayed unmatched. This CDR3 comprises 18 residues. The germline V gene encodes CDR1 SGHNT and CDR2 YYREEE (reference sequence). The DNA of the CDR3 is TGTGCCAGCAGCCGAGGGGGCACGAGGGGACAGCTGAACTACGAGCAGTACTTC. Translating gives CASSRGGTRGQLNYEQYF.

The chain recombines TRBV18 with TRBJ2-3, with D perhaps matching TRBD2 (7 bases). This CDR3 spans 16 amino acids. Looked up from germline, CDR1 is KGHSH and CDR2 is LQKENI. The V gene lost 3 bases and the J gene lost 2 bases, with 15 bases spanning the gap. CDR3 DNA sequence: TGTGCCAGCTCACCTGCTGGCGGGGGCTTCACAGATACGCAGTATTTT. Protein: CASSPAGGGFTDTQYF.

CDR3 amino acids: CASSPIPVETQYF. The CDR3 nucleotides are TGTGCCAGCTCACCGATCCCAGTGGAGACCCAGTACTTC. This chain links TRBV18 with TRBJ2-5; D is ambiguous. Germline CDR1 reads KGHSH; CDR2 reads LQKENI. The CDR3 is made up of 13 amino acids. Trimming removed 3 bases at V and 5 bases at J, with 10 bases between.

This rearrangement joins TRBV5-5 to TRBJ2-5, with 8 bases identical to TRBD1. J was trimmed by 4 bases and V by 3 bases; bases with no gene match: 2. Germline CDR1 reads SGHKS; CDR2 reads YYEKEE (reference sequence). The CDR3 totals 13 residues. DNA for the CDR3: TGTGCCAGCAGCTGGGGACAGGCAGAGACCCAGTACTTC. Encoded protein: CASSWGQAETQYF.

V usage is TRBV24-1 and J usage is TRBJ2-5; 7 bases are a match to TRBD1. V shed 7 bases, J shed 7 bases, and the junction held 14 bases outside the gene matches. The germline gives CDR1 KGHDR, CDR2 SFDVKD. The CDR3 is 15 residues long. The CDR3 DNA reads TGTGCCACCAGCTTAGGACAGGCGGCGGTTGGGACCCAGTACTTC. Translating gives CATSLGQAAVGTQYF.

The chain joins TRBV24-1 to TRBJ1-5, with D uncertain. The CDR3 totals 17 residues. With 3 bases removed from V and 0 bases from J, the gap between germline ends came to 14 bases. Germline lookup yields CDR1 KGHDR and CDR2 SFDVKD. The CDR3, as DNA: TGTGCCACCAGTGATACCAACCAACAGTTTAGCAATCAGCCCCAGCATTTT. This sequence encodes CATSDTNQQFSNQPQHF.

The J gene is TRBJ2-3, the V gene TRBV5-1; 15 bases agree with TRBD2. The J segment lost 2 bases and the V segment lost 4 bases, leaving 5 bases of the junction unmatched. Germline loops: CDR1 SGHRS, CDR2 YFSETQ. CDR3 length equals 17 residues. Written as DNA, the CDR3 is TGCGCCAGCAGCGCGGGACTAGCGGGGGGCGTCACAGATACGCAGTATTTT. The encoded protein is CASSAGLAGGVTDTQYF.

V and J are TRBV7-9 and TRBJ1-1; TRBD1 agrees at 7 bases. Losses at the gene ends were 5 bases for V and 11 bases for J; bases not matched to a gene: 11. Germline V gene lookup returns CDR1 SEHNR and CDR2 FQNEAQ (reference sequence). CDR3 size: 13 residues. CDR3 amino acids: CASSQGGREFAFF. CDR3 coding DNA: TGTGCCAGCAGCCAGGGGGGAAGGGAGTTCGCTTTCTTT.

This clone appeared a single time. The rearrangement uses TRBV9 and TRBJ1-2; D is undetermined. The CDR3 runs to 13 residues. Germline values: CDR1 SGDLS, CDR2 YYNGEE. Trimming took 4 bases from V and 2 from J, leaving 9 bases between them. The CDR3 is CASSPRVNYGYTF. The DNA for the CDR3 is TGTGCCAGCAGCCCTCGAGTCAACTATGGCTACACCTTC.

The rearrangement uses TRBV7-9 and TRBJ1-1, with D unclear. V dropped 0 bases and J dropped 5 bases, with 10 bases sitting between them. Germline V gene data show CDR1 as SEHNR and CDR2 as FQNEAQ (reference sequence). This CDR3 has 14 residues. CDR3 bases: TGTGCCAGCAGCTTAGCAGCAGGAGGAACTGAAGCTTTCTTT. Amino acids: CASSLAAGGTEAFF.

The chain has TRBV5-1 and TRBJ1-1; D possibly corresponds to TRBD1 (6 bases). CDR3 length: 13 residues. CDR1 SGHRS and CDR2 YFSETQ come from the germline V gene. V gave up 5 bases and J gave up 6 bases, with 14 bases separating them. CDR3 sequence (DNA): TGCGCCAGCAGGGCGACAGGTTCGGCTGAAGCTTTCTTT. Its translation is CASRATGSAEAFF.

As regards this clone: The sample has other DNA sequences that encode this CDR3 too. The chain recombines TRBV5-1 with TRBJ2-2; no definite D call. Trimming removed 5 bases at V and 4 bases at J, with 6 bases between. This CDR3 is 12 amino acids long. CDR1 is SGHRS and CDR2 is YFSETQ in the germline V gene. Here the CDR3 reads CASSPGTGELFF. The CDR3, as DNA: TGCGCCAGCAGTCCGGGCACCGGGGAGCTGTTTTTT.

The chain employs TRBV21-1 and TRBJ1-5. TRBV21-1 is reported as a pseudogene. This CDR3 region has 13 residues. The CDR3 sequence is CARRSYSNQPQHF. CDR3 nucleotide sequence: TGTGCCAGGCGATCGTATAGCAATCAGCCCCAGCATTTT.

This clone has only one observation. V and J are TRBV27 and TRBJ1-3; D gene uncertain. The CDR3 runs 15 residues. The germline V gene encodes CDR1 MNHEY and CDR2 SMNVEV (reference sequence). V was shortened by 5 bases and J by 2 bases, with 13 bases between the two germline ends. The CDR3 loop reads CASSPNSKTGNTIYF. The CDR3, as DNA: TGTGCCAGCAGTCCCAACAGTAAAACTGGAAACACCATATATTTT.